A single T cell receptor beta chain is shown here with its context. The entry originates in a study of blood T cell repertoires in COVID-19. Whole-study context: T cells, B-cell-depleted T cells, or PBMCs provided the cDNA or gDNA that served as material.

Authors' methods: Reference gene primers were amplified, and this amplification served to estimate nucleated cell counts. Generated by immunoSEQ multiplex PCR, the TCRdb table keeps only in-frame clones and is missing some. That table supplies the V and J calls and clone size; D and trimming were determined from the DNA. The sample lists 56,000 or so clones; roughly 89% were seen once. There are 16 residues in the CDR3. The ends were cut back, 3 bases at V and 0 bases at J, with 11 bases in the middle. CDR1 and CDR2 (germline): MGHDK, SYGVNS. The specimen was peripheral blood. The gene calls are TRBV25-1 and TRBJ1-4; the D gene is possibly TRBD1 (5 bases). This TCR was recovered from a woman aged 55-70 years with COVID-19, enrolled during active disease. The CDR3 region has the DNA TGTGCCAGCAGTGAGTGGGGCTTTGCAACTAATGAAAAACTGTTTTTT. Residues: CASSEWGFATNEKLFF.